Below are 25 T cell receptor beta chains sequenced from a single sample in a study of regulatory T cells in long-lasting Graves disease. Noted time point: newly diagnosed GD, antithyroid drugs for less than 3 months. From PBMCs, RNA was extracted and then used to make the TCR library. HTBI primers from iRepertoire and Arm-PCR of CDR3 regions yielded the TCR beta libraries. TCRdb re-analysed the multiplex PCR reads in MiXCR, keeping a single row per CDR3 protein. Counted here are hundreds of thousands of distinct CDR3 sequences, around 15% occurring once; the ten biggest clones make up approximately 20%. The sample also formed part of further work on T cells in Graves' hyperthyroidism and ophthalmopathy.

The material sequenced was peripheral blood mononuclear cells (PBMCs), taken at new diagnosis, from a patient treated with antithyroid drugs. These receptors were taken from a woman aged 25-40 years with Graves disease.

This clonotype was recorded at least ten times. This sequence joins TRBV30 and TRBJ2-1; no clear D. Looked up from germline, CDR1 is GTSNPN and CDR2 is SVGIG (reference sequence). This CDR3 spans 12 amino acids. V dropped 1 base and J dropped 3 bases, with 4 bases sitting between them. CDR3 nucleotides: TGTGCCTGGAGTGCGGGCTACAATGAGCAGTTCTTC. It translates to CAWSAGYNEQFF.

In regard to this clonotype: A read error may be the cause here, since a much bigger clone is one base away. J is TRBJ2-5 and V is TRBV20-1, with D possibly being TRBD1 (5 bases). This CDR3 spans 14 amino acids. Per the germline V gene, CDR1 is DFQATT and CDR2 is SNEGSKA (reference sequence). The V end lost 4 bases, the J end lost 5 bases, and 17 bases lay between the germline ends. For the CDR3, the DNA is TGCAGTGCTAAACAGGCCCTACATGGGGAGACCCAGTACTTC. Translation: CSAKQALHGETQYF.

At least ten counts were recorded for this clonotype. V is TRBV28 and J is TRBJ2-2, with 7 bases fitting TRBD1. Germline values: CDR1 MDHEN, CDR2 SYDVKM. The CDR3 runs 18 residues. V shed 4 bases, J shed 6 bases, and the junction held 17 bases outside the gene matches. Here the CDR3 reads CASSSPTARTGEPGELFF. The CDR3 region has the DNA TGTGCCAGCAGTTCACCAACTGCTCGGACAGGAGAACCCGGGGAGCTGTTTTTT.

This clonotype was seen many times. The chain links TRBV3-1 to TRBJ2-7; D unresolved. Trimming removed 4 bases at V and 6 bases at J, with 7 bases between. The length of the CDR3 is 11 residues. Germline V lookup: CDR1 LGHDT, CDR2 YNNKEL (reference sequence). The CDR3 is CASSLHGEQYF. In nucleotides, the CDR3 is TGTGCCAGCAGCCTTCACGGCGAGCAGTACTTC.

For this clonotype: Its ends do not fully match the called genes, so a read error is possible. This chain connects TRBV19 to TRBJ1-2; TRBD1 matches 7 bases. From germline, CDR1 is LNHDA and CDR2 SQIVND (reference sequence). The CDR3 covers 14 residues. The CDR3 protein is CVSTRDSRRYGYTF. The CDR3 nucleotides read TGTGTCAGTACCCGGGACAGCCGACGCTATGGCTACACCTTC.

The table lists this clonotype with many counts. The chain is built from TRBV27 and TRBJ2-1; 10 positions match TRBD1. The end of the DNA aligns better with TRBJ2-5, so the J call may be wrong. Per germline, CDR1 MNHEY and CDR2 SMNVEV (reference sequence). The CDR3 loop spans 17 amino acids. In nucleotides, the CDR3 is TGTGCCAGCAGTTTACAACCTCCGGGACAGGGGCTGGAGACCCAGTACTTC. This encodes CASSLQPPGQGLETQYF.

The chain joins TRBV2 to TRBJ2-5; 8 bases are a match to TRBD2. Germline V lookup: CDR1 SNHLY, CDR2 FYNNEI. This CDR3 region has 14 residues. J lost 4 bases, V lost 3 bases, and 4 bases had no gene match. The DNA of the CDR3 is TGTGCCAGCAGTGAGTGGCTAGCGGGAGAGACCCAGTACTTC. Its translation is CASSEWLAGETQYF.

The chain is built from TRBV30 and TRBJ2-3, with 11 bases identical to TRBD2. Germline V CDR1 and CDR2: GTSNPN, SVGIG (reference sequence). This CDR3 contains 15 residues. J lost 5 bases, V lost 0 bases, and 4 bases had no gene match. CDR3 region: CAWSVGLAGGDTQYF. DNA of the CDR3: TGTGCCTGGAGTGTAGGTCTAGCGGGAGGAGATACGCAGTATTTT.

This clonotype appeared a few times. This sequence joins TRBV6-1 and TRBJ1-6; weak D call: TRBD1 (5 bases). Trimming cost V 6 bases and J 9 bases, with 12 bases left between them. This CDR3 is 13 amino acids long. Germline assignment: CDR1 MNHNS and CDR2 SASEGT. CDR3 bases: TGTGCCAGCAGACAGGAATTCGGTTCACCCCTCCACTTT. It is translated as CASRQEFGSPLHF.

This clonotype was detected a few times. The CDR3: CASSLPGGRDTEQFF. CDR3 DNA: TGTGCCAGCAGTTTACCGGGAGGGAGAGACACTGAGCAGTTCTTC. The chain combines TRBV6-2 or TRBV6-3 with TRBJ2-1; 8 bases map to TRBD2. This CDR3 region has 15 residues. Trimming cost V 4 bases and J 9 bases; bases outside gene matches: 11. Germline loops: CDR1 MNHEY, CDR2 SVGEGT.

The rearrangement links TRBV30 to TRBJ1-5; TRBD1 matches at 8 bases. The CDR3 loop spans 15 amino acids. V was pared by 2 bases and J by 6 bases, with 9 bases of the junction left unmatched. Per the germline V gene, CDR1 is GTSNPN and CDR2 is SVGIG (reference sequence). The CDR3 bases are TGTGCCTGGAGTCATGGGGCAGGGGGCGGTCAGCCCCAGCATTTT. Its translation is CAWSHGAGGGQPQHF.

The chain joins TRBV6-1 to TRBJ2-4, with 8 bases fitting TRBD1. The CDR3 totals 15 residues. V was pared by 3 bases and J by 3 bases, with 4 bases of the junction left unmatched. In germline, CDR1 is MNHNS, CDR2 SASEGT. In DNA, the CDR3 is TGTGCCAGCAGTGACGGGACAGGCAACAAAAACATTCAGTACTTC. It codes for CASSDGTGNKNIQYF.

This clonotype occurred many times. The genes are TRBV6-1 and TRBJ2-5, with a tentative D call TRBD1 (6 bases). Between the trimmed V and J ends, which lost 5 bases and 0 bases, there was a span of 13 bases. This CDR3 is 15 amino acids long. CDR1 is MNHNS, CDR2 SASEGT, per germline. CDR3 residues: CASSTGPLYQETQYF. In DNA, the CDR3 is TGTGCCAGCAGTACAGGGCCCCTGTACCAAGAGACCCAGTACTTC.

The chain has TRBV27 and TRBJ1-5; no reliable D call. The length of the CDR3 is 15 residues. CDR1 and CDR2 (germline): MNHEY, SMNVEV (reference sequence). The V gene lost 6 bases and the J gene lost 0 bases, with 12 bases spanning the gap. DNA for the CDR3: TGTGCCAGCAGGGGAGACCGCAATAGCAATCAGCCCCAGCATTTT. It is translated as CASRGDRNSNQPQHF.

Turning to this clonotype: This may be a read error: a much more frequent sequence differs by one nucleotide. V is TRBV28 and J is TRBJ1-2; 7 nucleotides match TRBD1. Losses at the gene ends were 5 bases for V and 4 bases for J; bases not matched to a gene: 13. CDR1 MDHEN and CDR2 SYDVKM come from the germline V gene. The CDR3 sequence is 16 residues long. DNA for the CDR3: TGTGCCAGCAGTAGAAAAGGGGGCGCACGGCCCTATGGCTACACCTTC. This sequence encodes CASSRKGGARPYGYTF.

In this sample, this clonotype turned up many times. The CDR3 is CASSRFREGGTNYGYTF. Written as DNA, the CDR3 is TGTGCCAGCAGCCGATTCAGGGAGGGAGGTACCAACTATGGCTACACCTTC. The rearrangement uses TRBV28 and TRBJ1-2, with D possibly matching TRBD1 (5 bases). Looked up from germline, CDR1 is MDHEN and CDR2 is SYDVKM. The CDR3 runs to 17 residues. V lost 6 bases and J 2 bases, leaving 22 bases between the germline ends.

The V gene is TRBV13, the J gene TRBJ2-3; 7 bases are shared with TRBD2. The CDR3 runs to 20 residues. Trimming at V came to 4 bases and at J to 3 bases, leaving 22 bases not matched to a gene. Per the germline V gene, CDR1 is PRHDT and CDR2 is FYEKMQ (reference sequence). The CDR3 sequence is CASSSSRVFWSGERTDTQYF. CDR3 DNA sequence: TGTGCCAGCAGCTCGAGCAGGGTTTTTTGGAGCGGGGAGAGGACAGATACGCAGTATTTT.

This clonotype came up many times. The chain's CDR3 is CSARPFFHEQYF. CDR3 sequence (DNA): TGCAGTGCTAGGCCTTTTTTCCACGAGCAGTACTTC. V gene TRBV20-1 combines with J gene TRBJ2-7; D is unclear. The CDR3 contains 12 residues. The V gene lost 3 bases and the J gene lost 5 bases, with 11 bases spanning the gap. Germline lookup yields CDR1 DFQATT and CDR2 SNEGSKA (reference sequence).

There are many counts of this clonotype. A much more abundant neighbour one base away suggests this may be a read error. V and J are TRBV15 and TRBJ1-5, with 10 positions matching TRBD1. Germline loops: CDR1 LNHNV, CDR2 YYDKDF (reference sequence). The CDR3 extends over 14 amino acids. V was pared by 5 bases and J by 2 bases, with 0 bases of the junction left unmatched. The CDR3 here is CATSGQGGNQPQHF. The CDR3 region has the DNA TGTGCCACCAGCGGACAGGGGGGCAATCAGCCCCAGCATTTT.

Points on this clonotype: A read error is the likely source, as a far larger clone sits one nucleotide away. The chain couples TRBV12-3 or TRBV12-4 to TRBJ1-5; the match to TRBD1 covers 9 bases. The V and J ends lost 3 bases and 2 bases, in that order; junction bases with no gene match: 8. The CDR3 sequence is 17 residues long. CDR3 bases: TGTGCCAGCAGTTTCTCCGGGACAGGGTTTCGCAATCAGCCCCAGCATTTT. This translates into CASSFSGTGFRNQPQHF.

There are many counts of this clonotype. V and J are TRBV29-1 and TRBJ1-1; tentative D call: TRBD1 (6 bases). This CDR3 comprises 11 residues. The V end lost 2 bases, the J end lost 7 bases, and 8 bases lay between the germline ends. CDR1 and CDR2 from the germline V gene are SQVTM and ANQGSEA. The CDR3 DNA reads TGCAGCGTTGAAACGACAGGTGAAGCTTTCTTT. The encoded protein is CSVETTGEAFF.

This clonotype was detected ten times or more. The chain links TRBV5-1 to TRBJ2-7; 9 bases are shared with TRBD1. The CDR3 is 15 residues long. Germline lookup yields CDR1 SGHRS and CDR2 YFSETQ. The junction had 9 bases not matched to a gene; V was cut back by 5 bases and J by 3 bases. The DNA for the CDR3 is TGCGCCAGCAGTTCCCGGGACAGGGCCATCTACGAGCAGTACTTC. Residues: CASSSRDRAIYEQYF. The full variable domain, its missing parts supplied by reference TRBV5-1 and TRBJ2-7, is KAGVTQTPRYLIKTRGQQVTLSCSPISGHRSVSWYQQTPGQGLQFLFEYFSETQRNKGNFPGRFSGRQFSNSRSEMNVSTLELGDSALYLCASSSRDRAIYEQYFGPGTRLTVT.

This clonotype was seen repeatedly, ten times or more. V usage is TRBV12-3 or TRBV12-4 and J usage is TRBJ1-2; unclear D gene. The V end was cut by 2 bases, the J end by 8 bases, with 12 bases between. The CDR3 length is 13 residues. The CDR3, as DNA: TGTGCCAGCAGTTTACCACCGAAGAACGGCTACACCTTC. This translates into CASSLPPKNGYTF.

CDR3 DNA: TGTGCCAGCAGCTTGTTACGGGGGCCCAACCTTCAAGCTTTCTTT. It is translated as CASSLLRGPNLQAFF. The rearrangement joins TRBV5-6 to TRBJ1-1, with TRBD1 as a possible D gene (6 bases). Germline CDR1 reads SGHDT; CDR2 reads YYEEEE. The CDR3 is 15 residues long. Deletions cut 1 base from V and 9 bases from J, with 19 bases between. The whole variable domain, remainder taken from reference TRBV5-6 and TRBJ1-1, is DAGVTQSPTHLIKTRGQQVTLRCSPKSGHDTVSWYQQALGQGPQFIFQYYEEEERQRGNFPDRFSGHQFPNYSSELNVNALLLGDSALYLCASSLLRGPNLQAFFGQGTRLTVV.

This clonotype showed up just a few times. The CDR3 protein is CASSRSGNSAGELFF. The CDR3 DNA follows: TGCGCCAGCAGTCGTAGCGGGAATTCGGCCGGGGAGCTGTTTTTT. The rearrangement links TRBV5-1 to TRBJ2-2; TRBD2 aligns across 8 bases. Trimming at V came to 5 bases and at J to 6 bases, leaving 9 bases not matched to a gene. Germline CDR1 reads SGHRS; CDR2 reads YFSETQ. There are 15 residues in the CDR3.